A selection of T cell receptor beta chains follows, all from one sample in a study of blood T cell repertoires in COVID-19. Clones were read by immunoSEQ multiplex PCR, and TCRdb kept only the in-frame ones, dropping some. Here the sample spans 150,000 to 200,000 clones, under 85% being singletons. Input material: peripheral blood. The receptors shown here come from a woman in her sixties or seventies with COVID-19, enrolled during active disease. Each CDR3 is given with its conserved first and last residue. The D gene is left open where the match is weak. For some rows the clone size is stated as once, few or many, or as a class when expanded; others skip it.

NA | TRBJ2-7 | TRBV6-2/TRBV6-3 | NA | 15 | TGTGCCAGCAGTTACTCCCCAACTAGTGTAGACGAGCAGTACTTC | CASSYSPTSVDEQYF
TRBD2 | TRBJ2-3 | TRBV27 | NA | 15 | TGTGCCAGCAGTTTAGGCGGGAGGGATGCAGATACGCAGTATTTT | CASSLGGRDADTQYF
TRBD2 | TRBJ2-1 | TRBV19 | NA | 15 | TGTGCCAGTAGTCCCCGAAGCGGGACCTACAATGAGCAGTTCTTC | CASSPRSGTYNEQFF
TRBD2 | TRBJ2-3 | TRBV29-1 | NA | 11 | TGCAGCGTAGCGGGAGCAGATACGCAGTATTTT | CSVAGADTQYF
TRBD1 | TRBJ1-2 | TRBV6-6 | NA | 15 | TGTGCCAGCAGACCAGGGACAGGGGAAGGCTATGGCTACACCTTC | CASRPGTGEGYGYTF
NA | TRBJ1-3 | TRBV28 | NA | 15 | TGTGCCAGCAGTCCAAGGACTGTATCTGGAAACACCATATATTTT | CASSPRTVSGNTIYF
NA | TRBJ1-2 | TRBV25-1 | NA | 15 | TGTGCCAGCAGTGAACAGGAAAGGGGCAACTATGGCTACACCTTC | CASSEQERGNYGYTF
TRBD2 | TRBJ2-2 | TRBV5-5 | NA | 19 | TGTGCCAGCAGCTTGAAAGGACTAGCGGGAGTAACCAACACCGGGGAGCTGTTTTTT | CASSLKGLAGVTNTGELFF
NA | TRBJ2-5 | TRBV7-2 | few | 15 | TGTGCCAGCAGCTTAGGGTTTGCGTCGGAAGAGACCCAGTACTTC | CASSLGFASEETQYF
TRBD1 | TRBJ2-1 | TRBV13 | NA | 17 | TGTGCCAGCAGCCCCCAACCACAGGGGCCCTCCTACAATGAGCAGTTCTTC | CASSPQPQGPSYNEQFF
NA | TRBJ1-5 | TRBV28 | NA | 13 | TGTGCCAGCGGTGGAGGAGCAAATCAGCCCCAGCATTTT | CASGGGANQPQHF
TRBD1 | TRBJ1-3 | TRBV15 | NA | 16 | TGTGCCACCAGCAGGACAGGGGCCTGGGCTGGAAACACCATATATTTT | CATSRTGAWAGNTIYF
TRBD1 | TRBJ2-3 | TRBV7-2 | NA | 15 | TGTGCCAGCAGCTTACGGGGACAGTTCACAGATACGCAGTATTTT | CASSLRGQFTDTQYF
NA | TRBJ2-2 | TRBV3-1/TRBV3-2 | NA | 17 | TGTGCCAGCAGCCAAGGCAACGATCTCAGTAACACCGGGGAGCTGTTTTTT | CASSQGNDLSNTGELFF
NA | TRBJ1-1 | TRBV6-6 | many | 12 | TGTGCCAGCAGCCAGGGAGGGACAGAAGCTTTCTTT | CASSQGGTEAFF
NA | TRBJ2-7 | TRBV7-2 | NA | 14 | TGTGCCAGCAGCCCCCCGGGACAATGGATGGGGCAGTACTTC | CASSPPGQWMGQYF
NA | TRBJ2-2 | TRBV4-1 | NA | 15 | TGCGCCAGCAGAGTCTCCGGACAGAACACCGGGGAGCTGTTTTTT | CASRVSGQNTGELFF
TRBD1 | TRBJ1-5 | TRBV28 | NA | 17 | TGTGCCAGCAGTTTTATCGGGACAGGGTATAGCAATCAGCCCCAGCATTTT | CASSFIGTGYSNQPQHF
TRBD2 | TRBJ2-5 | TRBV18 | NA | 18 | TGTGCCAGCTCACCTCTCCCCGGACTAGCGGGAGGAGGGGGGACCCAGTACTTC | CASSPLPGLAGGGGTQYF
NA | TRBJ2-5 | TRBV19 | NA | 15 | TGTGCCAGTAGTACCACCGGACCGGGCGGGGAGACCCAGTACTTC | CASSTTGPGGETQYF
TRBD2 | TRBJ2-1 | TRBV7-9 | NA | 16 | TGTGCCAGCAGCTTTAGCGGGAGGAGTGCCTACAATGAGCAGTTCTTC | CASSFSGRSAYNEQFF
NA | TRBJ2-7 | TRBV5-5 | few | 13 | TGTGCCAGCAGCTCCGAGGCGGTAGGTGAGCAGTACTTC | CASSSEAVGEQYF
NA | TRBJ1-5 | TRBV10-1 | NA | 14 | TGCGCCAGCAGTGATTCGGGGGACAATCAGCCCCAGCATTTT | CASSDSGDNQPQHF
NA | TRBJ2-7 | TRBV20-1 | NA | 13 | TGCAGTGCTAGTACGGGACACCCCTACGAGCAGTACTTC | CSASTGHPYEQYF
NA | TRBJ2-1 | TRBV20-1 | NA | 14 | TGCAGTGCTAGTATACCACAGGTCTACAATGAGCAGTTCTTC | CSASIPQVYNEQFF
NA | TRBJ2-7 | TRBV28 | NA | 18 | TGTGCCAGCAGTTTTATTTTGGGGGGGCGCGGGACCTCCTACGAGCAGTACTTC | CASSFILGGRGTSYEQYF
NA | TRBJ2-1 | TRBV20-1 | NA | 11 | TGCAGTGCCCGATCCCTACAGGAGCAGTTCTTC | CSARSLQEQFF
NA | TRBJ2-7 | TRBV30 | NA | 11 | TGTGCCTGCGGGGGAAGCTCCGAGCAGTACTTC | CACGGSSEQYF
NA | TRBJ1-2 | TRBV4-2 | NA | 15 | TGTGCCAGCAGCCAAGTACTGCAGGGCAACTATGGCTACACCTTC | CASSQVLQGNYGYTF
TRBD1 | TRBJ1-3 | TRBV11-2 | once | 15 | TGTGCCAGCAGCTCGGGACAGATACTAGGAAACACCATATATTTT | CASSSGQILGNTIYF
NA | TRBJ2-2 | TRBV24-1 | NA | 16 | TGTGCCACCAGTGACCCGACAACAGGGACCACCGGGGAGCTGTTTTTT | CATSDPTTGTTGELFF
NA | TRBJ1-4 | TRBV2 | NA | 14 | TGTGCCAGCATCCGACAGGCCTCCACGGAAAAACTGTTTTTT | CASIRQASTEKLFF
NA | TRBJ2-5 | TRBV21-1 | NA | 17 | TGTGCCAGCAGCAAAGCCATCCGAGCGGGAGCTGCGGAGACCCAGTACTTC | CASSKAIRAGAAETQYF
NA | TRBJ1-1 | TRBV19 | NA | 18 | TGTGCCAGTAGTATCCCCCCGGGAAGGGGGTACTCGAACACTGAAGCTTTCTTT | CASSIPPGRGYSNTEAFF
TRBD2 | TRBJ2-7 | TRBV11-3 | NA | 15 | TGTGCCAGCAGCTCCGGGCGGGAGGGAAGTCGCGAGCAGTACTTC | CASSSGREGSREQYF
TRBD2 | TRBJ2-7 | TRBV18 | NA | 16 | TGTGCCAGCTCACGACCCGGCCCTAGCGGGAACAACGAGCAGTACTTC | CASSRPGPSGNNEQYF
NA | TRBJ1-4 | TRBV6-1 | NA | 12 | TGTGCCAGTGACGGCAGAGGTGAAAAACTGTTTTTT | CASDGRGEKLFF
TRBD1 | TRBJ1-5 | TRBV6-9 | NA | 17 | TGTGCCAGCAGCCGTGACAGGGGGAGATTAGTGGGTCAGCCCCAGCATTTT | CASSRDRGRLVGQPQHF
TRBD2 | TRBJ2-1 | TRBV7-3 | NA | 15 | TGTGCCAGCAGCTTAAACGGGAGGATGGACAATGAGCAGTTCTTC | CASSLNGRMDNEQFF
TRBD1 | TRBJ2-2 | TRBV9 | NA | 16 | TGTGCCAGCAGCGTAGGGAGGACAGGGACCACCGGGGAGCTGTTTTTT | CASSVGRTGTTGELFF
TRBD1 | TRBJ1-5 | TRBV28 | NA | 15 | TGTGCCAGCAGTGTACAGGGGCCCGCGGGGCAGCCCCAGCATTTT | CASSVQGPAGQPQHF
NA | TRBJ1-2 | TRBV5-4 | NA | 13 | TGTGCCAGCAGCTTGGGCGAGGGCTATGGCTACACCTTC | CASSLGEGYGYTF